This TCR beta chain was sequenced in a study of T cells in Graves' hyperthyroidism and ophthalmopathy. Stable disease denoted Graves' hyperthyroidism without ophthalmopathy progression within 18 months. RNA transcripts provided the source from which TCR beta CDR3 regions were amplified. A first-round RT-PCR of the TCR CDR3 used the HTBI primer set. From the multiplex PCR reads, TCRdb called clonotypes with MiXCR, one entry per CDR3 protein. The sample lists about 210,000 distinct CDR3 sequences; around 17% were seen once. This CDR3 comprises 16 residues. CDR1 SGDLS and CDR2 YYNGEE come from the germline V gene. V shed 0 bases and J 5 bases; nucleotides not matched to a gene: 6.

This chain connects TRBV9 to TRBJ1-1, with TRBD1 identical over 11 bases. The origin of this receptor is a man aged 35 to 55 with Graves' hyperthyroidism. The sequenced sample consisted of blood. CDR3 amino acids: CASSVGGQGARTEAFF. The CDR3 bases are TGTGCCAGCAGCGTAGGCGGACAGGGGGCAAGGACTGAAGCTTTCTTT.